These 31 T cell receptor beta chains were all obtained from the same sample, sequenced in a study of blood T cell repertoires in COVID-19. Here immunoSEQ multiplex PCR was the method, and the copy in TCRdb shows in-frame clones only, minus some. Altogether about 280,000 clones are present, under 90% being singletons, with the ten largest covering 1.5% to 2%. Sequenced material: PBMCs or T cells enriched from blood (not recorded which). All receptors come from a woman in her sixties or seventies who had recovered from COVID-19.

The chain has TRBV9 and TRBJ1-5; tentative D call: TRBD1 (6 bases). Germline V CDR1 and CDR2: SGDLS, YYNGEE. The CDR3 runs 14 residues. The V gene lost 5 bases and the J gene lost 5 bases, with 14 bases spanning the gap. CDR3 amino acids: CASSALGGHQPQHF. The CDR3 DNA reads TGTGCCAGCAGTGCTTTAGGGGGTCATCAGCCCCAGCATTTT.

The chain recombines TRBV7-3 with TRBJ1-1; tentative D call: TRBD1 (5 bases). The CDR3 contains 15 residues. Germline lookup yields CDR1 SGHTA and CDR2 FQGTGA. Deletions cut 6 bases from V and 6 bases from J, with 20 bases between. The chain's CDR3 is CASRPGTSAPAEAFF. The CDR3 DNA is TGTGCCAGCAGGCCCGGGACTAGCGCTCCGGCTGAAGCTTTCTTT.

J is TRBJ1-4 and V is TRBV29-1; D is unclear. CDR1 is SQVTM and CDR2 is ANQGSEA in the germline V gene. Trimming left V 7 bases short and J 5 bases short, with 11 bases between. This CDR3 comprises 12 residues. The CDR3: CSALELNEKLFF. CDR3 nucleotide sequence: TGCAGCGCCCTCGAGTTAAATGAAAAACTGTTTTTT.

This chain connects TRBV5-4 to TRBJ1-6, with a tentative D call TRBD1 (5 bases). The germline V gene has CDR1 SGHNT and CDR2 YYREEE (reference sequence). This CDR3 is 16 amino acids long. V was trimmed by 4 bases and J by 5 bases, leaving 16 bases between them. The CDR3 bases are TGTGCCAGCAGCCCGGTGGTAGGGGCTGATAATTCACCCCTCCACTTT. Amino acids: CASSPVVGADNSPLHF.

This clone was recorded once. V and J are TRBV28 and TRBJ1-1, with 12 bases lining up with TRBD1. V gave up 11 bases and J gave up 1 base; unmatched junction bases: 8. Germline CDR1 is MDHEN and CDR2 is SYDVKM. This CDR3 contains 15 residues. The CDR3 sequence: CASGDRGPPNTEAFF. The CDR3 DNA reads as TGTGCCTCCGGGGACAGGGGGCCCCCGAACACTGAAGCTTTCTTT. The full variable domain, completed using reference TRBV28 and TRBJ1-1, is DVKVTQSSRYLVKRTGEKVFLECVQDMDHENMFWYRQDPGLGLRLIYFSYDVKMKEKGDIPEGYSVSREKKERFSLILESASTNQTSMYLCASGDRGPPNTEAFFGQGTRLTVV.

The V call is TRBV7-9, the J call TRBJ2-2, with 10 bases lining up with TRBD1. The CDR3 totals 15 residues. With 5 bases clipped from V and 4 bases from J, the junction kept 4 bases outside the gene matches. Germline V gives CDR1 SEHNR, CDR2 FQNEAQ (reference sequence). CDR3 in amino acids: CASSRQGASTGELFF. The CDR3 DNA sequence: TGTGCCAGCAGCCGACAGGGGGCAAGCACCGGGGAGCTGTTTTTT.

V usage is TRBV7-9 and J usage is TRBJ2-5; D ambiguous. Germline CDR1 is SEHNR and CDR2 is FQNEAQ (reference sequence). The length of the CDR3 is 12 residues. V gave up 2 bases and J gave up 7 bases, with 8 bases separating them. CDR3 DNA sequence: TGTGCCAGCAGCTTACTGTCGGGGACCCAGTACTTC. Amino acids: CASSLLSGTQYF. Full variable domain (outside the CDR3, taken from reference TRBV7-9 and TRBJ2-5): DTGVSQNPRHKITKRGQNVTFRCDPISEHNRLYWYRQTLGQGPEFLTYFQNEAQLEKSRLLSDRFSAERPKGSFSTLEIQRTEQGDSAMYLCASSLLSGTQYFGPGTRLLVL.

The chain is built from TRBV30 and TRBJ2-7, with 8 bases lining up with TRBD1. The CDR3 runs to 13 residues. The J segment lost 3 bases and the V segment lost 6 bases, leaving 7 bases of the junction unmatched. The germline V gene has CDR1 GTSNPN and CDR2 SVGIG (reference sequence). CDR3 region: CACTGTGGYEQYF. The DNA of the CDR3 is TGTGCCTGTACCGGGACAGGAGGCTACGAGCAGTACTTC.

CDR3 sequence (DNA): TGTGCCAGCTCTAATGGTCCGGGACAGCAGCATTTT. Encoded protein: CASSNGPGQQHF. The V call is TRBV2, the J call TRBJ1-5; 7 nucleotides line up with TRBD1. Germline loops: CDR1 SNHLY, CDR2 FYNNEI. The J segment lost 13 bases and the V segment lost 8 bases, leaving 11 bases of the junction unmatched. This CDR3 is 12 amino acids long.

The rearrangement uses TRBV27 and TRBJ1-1; possibly TRBD1 for D (5 bases). The V gene's germline CDR1 is MNHEY and CDR2 SMNVEV (reference sequence). The CDR3 consists of 15 residues. V lost 5 bases, J lost 1 base, and 14 bases lay in between. CDR3 in amino acids: CASSPRAGRNTEAFF. For the CDR3, the DNA is TGTGCCAGCAGTCCCCGGGCGGGGCGGAACACTGAAGCTTTCTTT.

The chain employs TRBV7-9 and TRBJ1-5, with D perhaps matching TRBD1 (5 bases). The CDR3 loop spans 14 amino acids. V was trimmed by 1 base and J by 7 bases, leaving 11 bases between them. In germline, CDR1 is SEHNR, CDR2 FQNEAQ (reference sequence). The CDR3 here is CASSLEQGGQPQHF. CDR3 sequence (DNA): TGTGCCAGCAGCTTAGAGCAGGGAGGACAGCCCCAGCATTTT.

The V and J genes are TRBV11-2 and TRBJ2-1, with TRBD2 identical over 10 bases. Germline V gene data show CDR1 as SGHAT and CDR2 as FQNNGV. The length of the CDR3 is 15 residues. The trim removed 5 bases at V and 5 bases at J, leaving 6 bases unmatched. DNA for the CDR3: TGTGCCAGCAGCAGTAAGCGGGGGGGAGACAATGAGCAGTTCTTC. Protein product: CASSSKRGGDNEQFF.

CDR3 protein: CASRGLYNSPLHF. CDR3 nucleotides: TGTGCCAGCAGGGGCCTCTATAATTCACCCCTCCACTTT. The chain employs TRBV25-1 and TRBJ1-6; D gene uncertain. This CDR3 has 13 residues. The germline V gene encodes CDR1 MGHDK and CDR2 SYGVNS. V was shortened by 6 bases and J by 3 bases, with 6 bases between the two germline ends.

The chain links TRBV27 to TRBJ1-6, with 9 bases that match TRBD1. Germline V gene sequence: CDR1 MNHEY, CDR2 SMNVEV (reference sequence). The CDR3 consists of 14 residues. The trim removed 10 bases at V and 6 bases at J, leaving 7 bases unmatched. The CDR3 DNA is TGTGCCACATATTCGGGACAGGGTAATTCACCCCTCCACTTT. Protein product: CATYSGQGNSPLHF.

This clone has a single count. This rearrangement joins TRBV4-1 to TRBJ1-4, with 9 bases identical to TRBD1. The CDR3 spans 16 residues. After removal of 4 bases from V and 8 bases from J, the junction contained 11 bases not matched to a gene. The V gene's germline CDR1 is MGHRA and CDR2 YSYEKL. This CDR3 is CASSPGSDRGREKLFF. CDR3 nucleotides: TGCGCCAGCAGCCCCGGGAGTGACAGGGGGAGAGAAAAACTGTTTTTT.

The chain uses TRBV18 and TRBJ1-4; D is undetermined. Germline CDR1 KGHSH, CDR2 LQKENI. The CDR3 covers 13 residues. V was shortened by 0 bases and J by 8 bases, with 7 bases between the two germline ends. CDR3: CASSPPGGEKLFF. For the CDR3, the DNA is TGTGCCAGCTCACCACCGGGAGGGGAAAAACTGTTTTTT.

The rearrangement links TRBV5-1 to TRBJ1-1, with a tentative D call TRBD1 (6 bases). The CDR3 has 14 residues. Germline V gene sequence: CDR1 SGHRS, CDR2 YFSETQ. V gave up 6 bases and J gave up 4 bases, with 16 bases separating them. CDR3 in amino acids: CASTFSDRTTEAFF. DNA of the CDR3: TGCGCCAGCACCTTTTCTGACAGGACCACTGAAGCTTTCTTT.

This clone was seen a single time. This sequence joins TRBV6-5 and TRBJ1-5; D not resolved. The V end was cut by 5 bases, the J end by 9 bases, with 17 bases between. CDR3 size: 14 residues. The germline V gene encodes CDR1 MNHEY and CDR2 SVGAGI. As DNA, the CDR3 is TGTGCCAGCAGTCCATTGACGTCTGGGAGGCCCCAGCATTTT. Residues: CASSPLTSGRPQHF.

This clone was counted only a few times. CDR3 DNA sequence: TGCAGCGTTGAGTGGGGGGGATCAGATACGCAGTATTTT. Its translation is CSVEWGGSDTQYF. V and J are TRBV29-1 and TRBJ2-3; TRBD2 matches at 7 bases. Germline loops: CDR1 SQVTM, CDR2 ANQGSEA. With V trimmed by 3 bases and J by 4 bases, 4 bases remained unmatched. The CDR3 consists of 13 residues.

V is TRBV18 and J is TRBJ2-3, with 9 bases aligning to TRBD2. The CDR3 totals 17 residues. Germline V lookup: CDR1 KGHSH, CDR2 LQKENI. Trimming at V came to 2 bases and at J to 4 bases, leaving 10 bases not matched to a gene. CDR3 coding DNA: TGTGCCAGCTCACCAAATTTTAGCGGGAGTAAGCCAGATACGCAGTATTTT. It specifies CASSPNFSGSKPDTQYF.

The genes are TRBV30 and TRBJ1-6; 7 positions match TRBD1. Germline values: CDR1 GTSNPN, CDR2 SVGIG (reference sequence). The CDR3 is 14 residues long. With V trimmed by 4 bases and J by 9 bases, 9 bases remained unmatched. The CDR3 spells CAWKDRLIGSPLHF. In nucleotides, the CDR3 is TGTGCCTGGAAGGACAGGCTGATTGGTTCACCCCTCCACTTT.

The chain couples TRBV28 to TRBJ2-3; D may be TRBD2 (5 bases). V dropped 2 bases and J dropped 0 bases, with 9 bases sitting between them. The germline gives CDR1 MDHEN, CDR2 SYDVKM. This CDR3 contains 15 residues. The CDR3 DNA is TGTGCCAGCAGTTTACGCGGGTCTAGCACAGATACGCAGTATTTT. Amino acid sequence: CASSLRGSSTDTQYF.

This clone was counted once. This chain joins TRBV7-9 and TRBJ2-1; no clear D gene. The V end was cut by 3 bases, the J end by 0 bases, with 9 bases between. This CDR3 has 15 residues. Germline lookup yields CDR1 SEHNR and CDR2 FQNEAQ (reference sequence). DNA of the CDR3: TGTGCCAGCAGCTTTGAAGTGAGCTCCTACAATGAGCAGTTCTTC. Protein sequence: CASSFEVSSYNEQFF.

The chain combines TRBV11-3 with TRBJ2-1; 12 nucleotides line up with TRBD2. This CDR3 has 20 residues. V shed 0 bases and J 7 bases; nucleotides not matched to a gene: 16. CDR1 SGHNT and CDR2 YENEEA come from the germline V gene. CDR3 DNA: TGTGCCAGCAGCTTAGATGTCGGCATCAGACTAGCGGGAGTTCGAAATGAGCAGTTCTTC. This sequence encodes CASSLDVGIRLAGVRNEQFF.

The chain combines TRBV5-1 with TRBJ2-1; 7 bases are shared with TRBD1. The CDR3 covers 13 residues. Germline trimming cut 2 bases from V and 8 bases from J; bases unmatched to any gene: 4. Germline CDR1 SGHRS, CDR2 YFSETQ. The CDR3 here is CASSLGTGDEQFF. The CDR3 DNA reads as TGCGCCAGCAGCTTAGGAACAGGGGATGAGCAGTTCTTC.

The chain links TRBV2 to TRBJ1-2, with D unresolved. The germline V and J ends were trimmed by 5 bases and 2 bases, with 6 bases remaining between them. CDR1 and CDR2 (germline): SNHLY, FYNNEI. This CDR3 spans 12 amino acids. The CDR3 reads CASSLENYGYTF. CDR3 coding DNA: TGTGCCAGCAGTTTGGAGAACTATGGCTACACCTTC. Drawing the rest from reference TRBV2 and TRBJ1-2, the complete variable domain is EPEVTQTPSHQVTQMGQEVILRCVPISNHLYFYWYRQILGQKVEFLVSFYNNEISEKSEIFDDQFSVERPDGSNFTLKIRSTKLEDSAMYFCASSLENYGYTFGSGTRLTVV.

This clone was observed a single time. This chain connects TRBV5-1 to TRBJ2-5; D remains ambiguous. V was shortened by 0 bases and J by 2 bases, with 8 bases between the two germline ends. CDR1 and CDR2 from the germline V gene are SGHRS and YFSETQ. The CDR3 covers 14 residues. The CDR3 nucleotides read TGCGCCAGCAGCTTGGACAAAAGACAAGAGACCCAGTACTTC. Protein: CASSLDKRQETQYF.

The chain has TRBV9 and TRBJ1-2; D may be TRBD1 (6 bases). Trimming removed 3 bases at V and 3 bases at J, with 12 bases between. This CDR3 comprises 14 residues. Germline CDR1 and CDR2: SGDLS and YYNGEE. The DNA for the CDR3 is TGTGCCAGCAGCGCACCAGGGGCAGACTATGGCTACACCTTC. Encoded protein: CASSAPGADYGYTF.

V gene TRBV19 combines with J gene TRBJ1-6; D ambiguous. The CDR3 has 15 residues. The germline CDR1 and CDR2 sequences are LNHDA and SQIVND (reference sequence). Trimming took off 7 bases at V and 9 bases at J, with 19 bases between the two ends. The CDR3 DNA reads as TGTGCCAGTACCCTAACCGGGAACCTCGGTTCACCCCTCCACTTT. Translated, it gives CASTLTGNLGSPLHF. Looking up the rest from reference TRBV19 and TRBJ1-6 gives the full variable domain: DGGITQSPKYLFRKEGQNVTLSCEQNLNHDAMYWYRQDPGQGLRLIYYSQIVNDFQKGDIAEGYSVSREKKESFPLTVTSAQKNPTAFYLCASTLTGNLGSPLHFGNGTRLTVT.

The J gene is TRBJ1-4, the V gene TRBV29-1; D unclear. Trimming took 5 bases from V and 7 from J, leaving 8 bases between them. CDR1 is SQVTM and CDR2 is ANQGSEA in the germline V gene. The CDR3 consists of 11 residues. The CDR3 DNA follows: TGCAGCGTTCAGGTTACTGAAAAACTGTTTTTT. It yields the protein CSVQVTEKLFF.

J is TRBJ2-7 and V is TRBV6-1, with TRBD2 as a possible D gene (7 bases). The CDR3 totals 15 residues. From germline, CDR1 is MNHNS and CDR2 SASEGT. V shed 8 bases and J shed 3 bases, with 20 bases lying between them. CDR3 in DNA: TGTGCCAGCGGGCGTTTGGTGGGAGGGGGCTACGAGCAGTACTTC. Translation gives CASGRLVGGGYEQYF.